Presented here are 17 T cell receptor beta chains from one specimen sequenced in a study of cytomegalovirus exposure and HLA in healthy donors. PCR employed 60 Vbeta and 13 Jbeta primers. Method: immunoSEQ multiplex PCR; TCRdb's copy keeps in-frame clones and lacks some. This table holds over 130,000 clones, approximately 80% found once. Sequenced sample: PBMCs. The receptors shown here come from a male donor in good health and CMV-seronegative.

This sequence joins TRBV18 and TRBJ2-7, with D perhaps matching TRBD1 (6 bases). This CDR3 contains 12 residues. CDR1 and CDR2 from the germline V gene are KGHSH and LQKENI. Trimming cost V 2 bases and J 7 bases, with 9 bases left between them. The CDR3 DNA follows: TGTGCCAGCTCACCAACAGGGTGGGAGCAGTACTTC. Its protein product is CASSPTGWEQYF.

CDR3 residues: CASSFQGRETQYF. DNA of the CDR3: TGTGCCAGCAGCTTTCAAGGGAGGGAGACCCAGTACTTC. The chain recombines TRBV7-2 with TRBJ2-5, with D possibly TRBD2 on 6 matching bases. The CDR3 loop spans 13 amino acids. Trimming left V 3 bases short and J 5 bases short, with 10 bases between. CDR1 is SGHTA and CDR2 is FQGNSA in the germline V gene.

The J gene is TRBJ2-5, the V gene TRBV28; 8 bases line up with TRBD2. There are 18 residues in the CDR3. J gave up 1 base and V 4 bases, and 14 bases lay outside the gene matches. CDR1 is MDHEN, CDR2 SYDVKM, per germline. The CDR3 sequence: CASSSQPGSAGGQETQYF. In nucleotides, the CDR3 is TGTGCCAGCAGTTCGCAACCGGGTTCGGCGGGAGGCCAAGAGACCCAGTACTTC.

The CDR3 nucleotides read TGTGCCAGCAGCCCATGGACAGAGGGAAACACCATATATTTT. Its protein is CASSPWTEGNTIYF. This chain connects TRBV9 to TRBJ1-3; D is perhaps TRBD1 (6 bases). Germline V gene data show CDR1 as SGDLS and CDR2 as YYNGEE. This CDR3 region has 14 residues. The V end lost 4 bases, the J end lost 4 bases, and 12 bases lay between the germline ends.

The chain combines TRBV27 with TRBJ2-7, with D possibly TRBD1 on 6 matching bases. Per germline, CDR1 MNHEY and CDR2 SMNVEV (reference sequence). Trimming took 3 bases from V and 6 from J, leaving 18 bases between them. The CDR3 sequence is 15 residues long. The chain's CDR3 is CASSFGRGRVGEQYF. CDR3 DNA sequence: TGTGCCAGCAGTTTCGGCAGGGGACGGGTGGGCGAGCAGTACTTC.

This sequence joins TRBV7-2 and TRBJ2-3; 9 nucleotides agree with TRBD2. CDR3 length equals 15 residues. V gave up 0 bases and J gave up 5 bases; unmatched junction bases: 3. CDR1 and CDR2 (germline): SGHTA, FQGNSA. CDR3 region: CASSLAPAGGDTQYF. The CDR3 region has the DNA TGTGCCAGCAGCTTAGCGCCAGCGGGAGGAGATACGCAGTATTTT.

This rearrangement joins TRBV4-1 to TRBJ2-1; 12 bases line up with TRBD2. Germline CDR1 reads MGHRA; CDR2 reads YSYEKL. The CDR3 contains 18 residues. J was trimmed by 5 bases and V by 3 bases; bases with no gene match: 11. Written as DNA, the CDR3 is TGCGCCAGCAGCCAGCCGCGGACTAGCGGGAATTCAGACAATGAGCAGTTCTTC. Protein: CASSQPRTSGNSDNEQFF.

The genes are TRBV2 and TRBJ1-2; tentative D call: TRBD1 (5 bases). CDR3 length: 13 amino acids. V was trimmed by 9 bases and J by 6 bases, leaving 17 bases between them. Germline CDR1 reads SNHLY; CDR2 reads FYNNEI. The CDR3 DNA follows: TGTGCCAGTTCAGGCAGGTTAGGGGATGGCTACACCTTC. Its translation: CASSGRLGDGYTF.

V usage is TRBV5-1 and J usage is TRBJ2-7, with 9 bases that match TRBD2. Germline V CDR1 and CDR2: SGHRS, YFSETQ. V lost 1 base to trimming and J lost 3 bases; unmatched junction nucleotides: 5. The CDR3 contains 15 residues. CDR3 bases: TGCGCCAGCAGCTTGACCGGGACTAGCAGCTACGAGCAGTACTTC. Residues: CASSLTGTSSYEQYF.

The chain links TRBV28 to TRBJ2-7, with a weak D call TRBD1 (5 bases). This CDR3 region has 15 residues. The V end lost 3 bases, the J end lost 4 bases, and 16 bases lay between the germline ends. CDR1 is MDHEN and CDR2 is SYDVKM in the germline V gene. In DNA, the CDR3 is TGTGCCAGCAGTTTTAGGGGCAGTCTTATTTACGAGCAGTACTTC. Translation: CASSFRGSLIYEQYF. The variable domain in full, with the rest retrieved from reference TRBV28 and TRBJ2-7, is DVKVTQSSRYLVKRTGEKVFLECVQDMDHENMFWYRQDPGLGLRLIYFSYDVKMKEKGDIPEGYSVSREKKERFSLILESASTNQTSMYLCASSFRGSLIYEQYFGPGTRLTVT.

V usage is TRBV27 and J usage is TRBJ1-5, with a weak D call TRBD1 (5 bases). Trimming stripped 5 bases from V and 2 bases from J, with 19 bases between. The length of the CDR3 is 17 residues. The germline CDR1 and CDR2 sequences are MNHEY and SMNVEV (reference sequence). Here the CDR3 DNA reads TGTGCCAGCAGTACTACGCCTGGACATCTCGGCAATCAGCCCCAGCATTTT. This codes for CASSTTPGHLGNQPQHF.

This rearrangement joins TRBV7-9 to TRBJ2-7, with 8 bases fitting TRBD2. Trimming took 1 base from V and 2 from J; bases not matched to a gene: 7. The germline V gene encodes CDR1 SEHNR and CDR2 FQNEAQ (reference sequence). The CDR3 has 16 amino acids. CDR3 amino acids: CASSLDLAGRTYEQYF. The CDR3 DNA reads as TGTGCCAGCAGCTTAGATCTAGCGGGTCGCACCTACGAGCAGTACTTC.

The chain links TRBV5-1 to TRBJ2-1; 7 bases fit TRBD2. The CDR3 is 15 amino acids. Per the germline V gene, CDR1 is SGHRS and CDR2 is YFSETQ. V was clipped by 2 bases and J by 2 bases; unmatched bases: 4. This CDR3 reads CASSLGGSTYNEQFF. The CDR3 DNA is TGCGCCAGCAGCTTAGGCGGGAGCACCTACAATGAGCAGTTCTTC. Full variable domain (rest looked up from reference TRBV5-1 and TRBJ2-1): KAGVTQTPRYLIKTRGQQVTLSCSPISGHRSVSWYQQTPGQGLQFLFEYFSETQRNKGNFPGRFSGRQFSNSRSEMNVSTLELGDSALYLCASSLGGSTYNEQFFGPGTRLTVL.

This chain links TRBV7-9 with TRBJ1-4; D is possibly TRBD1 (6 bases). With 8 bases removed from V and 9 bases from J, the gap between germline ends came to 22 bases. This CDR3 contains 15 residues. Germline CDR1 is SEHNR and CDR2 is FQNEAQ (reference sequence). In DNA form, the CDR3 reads TGTGCCAGCCTCGGATGGGGGCGACGAGGACAAAAACTGTTTTTT. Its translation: CASLGWGRRGQKLFF.

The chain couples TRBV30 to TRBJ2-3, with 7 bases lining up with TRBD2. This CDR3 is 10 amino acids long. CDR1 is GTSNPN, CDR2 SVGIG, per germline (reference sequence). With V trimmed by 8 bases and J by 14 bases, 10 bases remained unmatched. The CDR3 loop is CAGGDLTRYF. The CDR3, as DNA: TGTGCCGGGGGGGACCTGACCCGGTATTTT.

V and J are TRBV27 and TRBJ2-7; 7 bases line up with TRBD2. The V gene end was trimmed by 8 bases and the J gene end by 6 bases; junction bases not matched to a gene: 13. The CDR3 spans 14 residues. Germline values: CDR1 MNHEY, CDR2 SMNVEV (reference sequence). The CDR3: CASSVVGLTAEQYF. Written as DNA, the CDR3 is TGTGCCAGCTCGGTGGTGGGACTAACCGCCGAGCAGTACTTC.

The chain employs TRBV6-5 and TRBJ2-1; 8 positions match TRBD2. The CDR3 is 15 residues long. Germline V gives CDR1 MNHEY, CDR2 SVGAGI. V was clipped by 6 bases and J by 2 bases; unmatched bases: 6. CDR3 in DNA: TGTGCCAGCAGCAGGGGACTAGGGACCTACAATGAGCAGTTCTTC. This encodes CASSRGLGTYNEQFF.